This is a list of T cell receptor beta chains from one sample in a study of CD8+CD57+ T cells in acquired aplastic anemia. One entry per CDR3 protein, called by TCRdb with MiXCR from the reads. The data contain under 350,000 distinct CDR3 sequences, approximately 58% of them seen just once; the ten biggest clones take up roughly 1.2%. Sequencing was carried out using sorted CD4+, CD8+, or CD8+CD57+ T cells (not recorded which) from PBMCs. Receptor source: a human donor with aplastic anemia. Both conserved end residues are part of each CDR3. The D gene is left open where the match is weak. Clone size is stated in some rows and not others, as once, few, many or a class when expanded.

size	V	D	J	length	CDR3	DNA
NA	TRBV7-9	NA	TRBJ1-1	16	CASSFPLGGVNTEAFF	TGTGCCAGCAGCTTTCCTTTAGGAGGAGTGAACACTGAAGCTTTCTTT
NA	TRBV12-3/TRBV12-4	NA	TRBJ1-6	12	CASTYGGSPLHF	TGTGCCAGCACGTACGGGGGGTCACCCCTCCACTTT
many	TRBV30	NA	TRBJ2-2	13	CAWSVRQSGELFF	TGTGCCTGGAGTGTACGGCAGTCGGGGGAGCTGTTTTTT
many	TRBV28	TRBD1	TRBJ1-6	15	CASSSVPGQGTPLHF	TGTGCCAGCAGTTCGGTCCCGGGACAGGGGACACCCCTCCACTTT
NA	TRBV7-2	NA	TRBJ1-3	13	CASLLASGNTIYF	TGTGCCAGCCTTCTAGCCTCTGGAAACACCATATATTTT
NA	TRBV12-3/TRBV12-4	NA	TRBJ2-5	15	CASSLGGSPPETQYF	TGTGCCAGCAGTTTAGGTGGGAGCCCCCCGGAGACCCAGTACTTC
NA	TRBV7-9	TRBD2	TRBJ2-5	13	CASKGLAYETQYF	TGTGCCAGCAAGGGACTAGCGTATGAGACCCAGTACTTC
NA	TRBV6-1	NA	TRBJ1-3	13	CASTQAGGNTIYF	TGTGCCAGCACCCAAGCGGGGGGAAACACCATATATTTT
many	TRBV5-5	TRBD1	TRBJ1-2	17	CASSYTGTGGTGYGYTF	TGTGCCAGCAGCTATACCGGGACAGGGGGCACGGGCTATGGCTACACCTTC
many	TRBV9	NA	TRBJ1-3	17	CTSSVDHARSSGNTIYF	TGTACCAGCAGCGTAGACCACGCCCGGAGCTCTGGAAACACCATATATTTT
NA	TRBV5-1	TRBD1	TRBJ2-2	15	CASSRGQGLTGELFF	TGCGCCAGCAGCAGGGGACAGGGACTCACCGGGGAGCTGTTTTTT
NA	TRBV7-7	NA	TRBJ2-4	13	CASSPSPENIQYF	TGTGCTAGCAGCCCAAGTCCGGAAAACATTCAGTACTTC
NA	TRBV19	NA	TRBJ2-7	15	CASSKDSKSSYEQYF	TGTGCCAGTAGTAAGGACAGTAAGAGCTCCTACGAGCAGTACTTC
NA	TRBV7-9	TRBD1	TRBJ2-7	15	CASSQARQGAYEQCF	TGTGCCAGCAGCCAAGCGAGACAGGGGGCGTACGAGCAGTGCTTC
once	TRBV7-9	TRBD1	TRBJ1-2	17	CASSLGGQGALGYGYTF	TGTGCCAGCAGCTTAGGGGGACAGGGGGCGCTTGGCTATGGCTACACCTTC
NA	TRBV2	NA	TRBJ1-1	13	CASSEQPDTEAFF	TGTGCCAGCAGTGAACAGCCGGACACTGAAGCCTTCTTT
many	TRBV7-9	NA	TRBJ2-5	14	CASSLVGSAETQYF	TGTGCCAGCAGCTTAGTTGGTAGCGCGGAGACCCAGTACTTC
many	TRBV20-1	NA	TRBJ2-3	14	CSAKGRPGADTQYF	TGCAGTGCTAAAGGGCGACCGGGGGCAGATACGCAGTATTTT
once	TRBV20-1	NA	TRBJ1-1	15	CSARVHGGGREEAFF	TGCAGTGCGCGGGTTCACGGAGGTGGACGAGAGGAAGCTTTCTTT
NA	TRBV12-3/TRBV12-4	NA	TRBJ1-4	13	CASSPGLFMELFF	TGTGCCAGCAGCCCAGGACTGTTTATGGAACTGTTTTTT
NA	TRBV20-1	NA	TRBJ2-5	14	CSAKRGVAADTQYF	TGCAGTGCTAAGAGGGGGGTGGCCGCAGACACCCAGTACTTC
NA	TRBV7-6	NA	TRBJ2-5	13	CASSLIRQETQYF	TGTGCCAGCAGCTTAATCAGACAAGAGACCCAGTACTTC
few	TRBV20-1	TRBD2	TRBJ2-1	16	CSARDIRLAEYNEQFF	TGCAGTGCTAGAGATATTCGGCTAGCGGAATACAATGAGCAGTTCTTC
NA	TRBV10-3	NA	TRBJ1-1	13	CAIKNQENTEAFF	TGTGCCATCAAAAACCAGGAGAACACTGAAGCTTTCTTT
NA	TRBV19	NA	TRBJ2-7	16	CASSVSTGLKSYEQYF	TGTGCCAGTAGTGTCTCCACAGGATTAAAGTCCTACGAGCAGTACTTC
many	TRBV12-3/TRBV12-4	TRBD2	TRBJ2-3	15	CASSWLAGGRDTQYF	TGTGCCAGCAGTTGGCTAGCGGGGGGTAGGGATACGCAGTATTTT